The subject of this entry is one TCR beta chain. The antigen is not known. The data were obtained in a study of shared clonotypes between healthy human individuals. Healthy HIV-negative adults without recent acute infections or vaccinations served as donors. The investigators split CD4+ cells into a CD45RA+ naive subset and a CD45RA-negative memory subset. Study results and limitations: Relative to their counterparts shared across all four donors, non-shared clonotypes exhibited diminished generation probabilities.

Replicate PCRs from sorted subsets contained roughly 190 ng DNA, which is 30,000 to 35,000 T cell genomes. Assay used: immunoSEQ multiplex PCR; TCRdb lists only in-frame clones, some missing. The sample shows 2 million or so clones, 85% to 95% of them seen only once. Trimming removed 6 bases from V and 2 bases from J, with 17 bases in between. The V gene's germline CDR1 is MNHEY and CDR2 SVGAGI. The CDR3 runs 15 residues. Material: naive CD4+ T cells sorted from blood. The subset: CD45RA+ positively selected. The rearrangement links TRBV6-5 to TRBJ2-7; TRBD2 is a possible D gene (5 bases). The sequence was obtained from a man aged 18 to 35 in good health. This CDR3 reads CASRAGGAETYEQYF. CDR3 nucleotides: TGTGCCAGCAGAGCTGGAGGAGCCGAGACCTACGAGCAGTACTTC.